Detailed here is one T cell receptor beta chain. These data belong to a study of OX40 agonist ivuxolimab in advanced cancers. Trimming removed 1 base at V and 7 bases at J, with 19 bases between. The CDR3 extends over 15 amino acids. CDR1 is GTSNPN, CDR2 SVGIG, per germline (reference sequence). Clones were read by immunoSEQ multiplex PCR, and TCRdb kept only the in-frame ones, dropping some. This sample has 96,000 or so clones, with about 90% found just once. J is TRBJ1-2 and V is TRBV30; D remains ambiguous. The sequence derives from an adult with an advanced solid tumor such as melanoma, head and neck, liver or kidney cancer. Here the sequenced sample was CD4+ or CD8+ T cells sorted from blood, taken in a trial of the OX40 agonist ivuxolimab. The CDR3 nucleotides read TGTGCCTGGAGTGGGTCATGGACGTCGAGTAGTGGCTACACCTTC. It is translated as CAWSGSWTSSSGYTF.